Following are 16 T cell receptor beta chains from one sample sequenced in a study of blood T cell repertoires in COVID-19. Clones were sequenced by immunoSEQ multiplex PCR, and TCRdb holds only the in-frame ones, with some missing. The repertoire consists of approximately 96,000 clones, with over 75% occurring once and the leading ten covering about 2.9%. Source material: peripheral blood. All receptors come from a woman aged 80 or over with acute or convalescent COVID-19.

The J gene is TRBJ1-4, the V gene TRBV19; 10 bases align to TRBD1. Per the germline V gene, CDR1 is LNHDA and CDR2 is SQIVND (reference sequence). This CDR3 is 15 amino acids long. The V segment lost 5 bases and the J segment 7 bases; nucleotides outside the gene matches: 7. This CDR3 reads CASSSRTGGSEKLFF. Here the CDR3 DNA reads TGTGCCAGTAGTTCCCGGACAGGGGGGAGTGAAAAACTGTTTTTT.

V and J are TRBV5-4 and TRBJ1-6; perhaps TRBD1 as D (6 bases). Germline V gene sequence: CDR1 SGHNT, CDR2 YYREEE (reference sequence). CDR3 length: 16 amino acids. Deletions cut 4 bases from V and 6 bases from J, with 17 bases between. The CDR3 coding sequence is TGTGCCAGCAGCCCCGGCGGGGGGCTCCCTAATTCACCCCTCCACTTT. It is translated as CASSPGGGLPNSPLHF.

The CDR3 reads CASSFSETQYF. The CDR3 bases are TGTGCCAGCAGTTTCAGTGAGACCCAGTACTTC. The rearrangement uses TRBV28 and TRBJ2-5; D is ambiguous. Germline V lookup: CDR1 MDHEN, CDR2 SYDVKM. The CDR3 extends over 11 amino acids. The V end lost 3 bases, the J end lost 5 bases, and 4 bases lay between the germline ends. The full variable domain, in which reference TRBV28 and TRBJ2-5 provide the parts outside the CDR3, is DVKVTQSSRYLVKRTGEKVFLECVQDMDHENMFWYRQDPGLGLRLIYFSYDVKMKEKGDIPEGYSVSREKKERFSLILESASTNQTSMYLCASSFSETQYFGPGTRLLVL.

The chain uses TRBV29-1 and TRBJ2-1; TRBD1 matches at 7 bases. V lost 7 bases to trimming and J lost 3 bases; unmatched junction nucleotides: 6. This CDR3 spans 13 amino acids. Germline values: CDR1 SQVTM, CDR2 ANQGSEA. This chain's CDR3 is CSGRDSYYNEQFF. Here the CDR3 DNA reads TGCAGCGGTCGGGACAGCTACTACAATGAGCAGTTCTTC.

This clone appeared a single time. The rearrangement joins TRBV15 to TRBJ1-2, with D perhaps matching TRBD1 (6 bases). V lost 1 base, J lost 6 bases, and 15 bases lay in between. There are 15 residues in the CDR3. CDR1 and CDR2 (germline): LNHNV, YYDKDF (reference sequence). CDR3 sequence: CATSRGGGTTDGYTF. The CDR3 DNA reads as TGTGCCACCAGCAGAGGGGGTGGGACAACCGATGGCTACACCTTC.

The V and J genes are TRBV2 and TRBJ1-1; TRBD1 matches at 8 bases. The germline V gene encodes CDR1 SNHLY and CDR2 FYNNEI. Losses at the gene ends were 6 bases for V and 1 base for J; bases not matched to a gene: 7. This CDR3 is built from 15 residues. The CDR3 spells CASRTDRGPNTEAFF. The CDR3 DNA sequence: TGTGCCAGCAGGACCGACAGGGGCCCGAACACTGAAGCTTTCTTT.

The chain carries TRBV3-1 (or the pseudogene TRBV3-2) and TRBJ2-3; D is perhaps TRBD2 (6 bases). This CDR3 spans 17 amino acids. The V gene's germline CDR1 is LGHDT and CDR2 YNNKEL (reference sequence). Trimming cost V 0 bases and J 0 bases, with 13 bases left between them. The CDR3 spells CASSQEGRGASTDTQYF. The CDR3 nucleotides read TGTGCCAGCAGCCAAGAGGGACGCGGGGCCAGCACAGATACGCAGTATTTT.

This chain connects TRBV19 to TRBJ2-2; TRBD1 agrees at 8 bases. V gave up 4 bases and J gave up 5 bases; unmatched junction bases: 9. This CDR3 is 16 amino acids long. The germline gives CDR1 LNHDA, CDR2 SQIVND (reference sequence). For the CDR3, the DNA is TGTGCCAGTAGTACTCCGACAGGGGTGGGAACCGGGGAGCTGTTTTTT. It is translated as CASSTPTGVGTGELFF.

The CDR3 region has the DNA TGTGCCAGCAGCTTGGGAGGGGGTCGCAATCAGCCCCAGCATTTT. It translates to CASSLGGGRNQPQHF. J is TRBJ1-5 and V is TRBV5-8; D might be TRBD1 (6 bases). The CDR3 is 15 amino acids. CDR1 is SGHTS and CDR2 is YDEGEE in the germline V gene. V dropped 0 bases and J dropped 2 bases, with 9 bases sitting between them.

As to this clone: At one of its ends the junction is not consistent with the germline gene, which may arise from a read error. CDR3 loop: CASSLGTGFYNEQFF. The CDR3 DNA follows: TGTGCTAGCAGCTTAGGGACAGGGTTCTACAATGAGCAGTTCTTC. This chain joins TRBV7-7 and TRBJ2-1; 9 bases agree with TRBD1. Germline assignment: CDR1 SSHAT and CDR2 FNYEAQ (reference sequence). The CDR3 spans 15 residues.

CDR3 amino acids: CASSEETPLAGATGELFF. CDR3 coding DNA: TGTGCCAGCAGTGAAGAAACCCCACTAGCGGGGGCCACCGGGGAGCTGTTTTTT. This sequence joins TRBV6-1 and TRBJ2-2; 11 bases map to TRBD2. V lost 1 base and J lost 4; bases outside the gene matches: 8. This CDR3 is 18 amino acids long. Germline CDR1 reads MNHNS; CDR2 reads SASEGT.

The chain is built from TRBV10-3 and TRBJ2-3, with unresolved D. From germline, CDR1 is ENHRY and CDR2 SYGVKD. V was trimmed by 4 bases and J by 6 bases, leaving 11 bases between them. The CDR3 is 13 residues long. The CDR3 bases are TGTGCCATCAGTGGGTCGCCCGGGGATACGCAGTATTTT. This gives the protein CAISGSPGDTQYF.

V is TRBV18 and J is TRBJ1-4; D is unclear. With 0 bases removed from V and 2 bases from J, the gap between germline ends came to 13 bases. Per germline, CDR1 KGHSH and CDR2 LQKENI. The CDR3 loop spans 17 amino acids. The CDR3 nucleotides read TGTGCCAGCTCACCACCGGGAATGGAGGGCACTAATGAAAAACTGTTTTTT. Protein sequence: CASSPPGMEGTNEKLFF.

This chain links TRBV27 with TRBJ2-3; 11 nucleotides match TRBD1. The CDR3 sequence is 15 residues long. CDR1 and CDR2 from the germline V gene are MNHEY and SMNVEV (reference sequence). V lost 5 bases, J lost 6 bases, and 7 bases stayed unmatched. CDR3 sequence (DNA): TGTGCCAGCAGTACACGGACAGGGGGCTTCGATACGCAGTATTTT. As protein: CASSTRTGGFDTQYF.

This clone was recorded once. This chain joins TRBV28 and TRBJ1-1; 7 positions agree with TRBD1. This CDR3 comprises 14 residues. The germline V gene encodes CDR1 MDHEN and CDR2 SYDVKM. V was pared by 2 bases and J by 5 bases, with 5 bases of the junction left unmatched. CDR3 loop: CASSLPSGGTEAFF. For the CDR3, the DNA is TGTGCCAGCAGTTTACCGTCAGGGGGGACTGAAGCTTTCTTT.

This chain joins TRBV13 and TRBJ2-1, with TRBD2 matching 7 bases. The germline CDR1 and CDR2 sequences are PRHDT and FYEKMQ (reference sequence). The CDR3 has 16 residues. The V and J ends lost 1 base and 6 bases, in that order; junction bases with no gene match: 9. The CDR3 sequence is CASSLATSSSGNEQFF. CDR3 bases: TGTGCCAGCAGCTTAGCGACTAGCTCCTCGGGCAATGAGCAGTTCTTC.